Listed here are 8 T cell receptor beta chains from one sample, sequenced in a study of shared clonotypes between healthy human individuals. TCRdb keeps only in-frame clones here, not all; method: immunoSEQ multiplex PCR. The sample has about 690,000 clones; about 92% are singletons. The material sequenced was memory CD8+ T cells from PBMCs. Subset noted: CD45RO+ cells pooled with CCR7-negative TemRA cells. These receptors came from a man between 18 and 29 years old in good health. Some clones in this sample may be carry-over from other donors' samples.

This rearrangement joins TRBV7-2 to TRBJ2-7; possible D gene TRBD2, 6 bases. CDR3 length: 14 amino acids. In germline, CDR1 is SGHTA, CDR2 FQGNSA. V dropped 1 base and J dropped 3 bases, with 10 bases sitting between them. CDR3 sequence: CASSLGGGNYEQYF. The CDR3, as DNA: TGTGCCAGCAGCTTAGGTGGCGGGAACTACGAGCAGTACTTC.

J is TRBJ1-3 and V is TRBV14; the match to TRBD1 covers 7 bases. V dropped 1 base and J dropped 0; count of bases not matched to a gene: 3. CDR3 length equals 16 residues. In germline, CDR1 is SGHDN, CDR2 FVKESK. The CDR3 DNA sequence: TGTGCCAGCAGCCAAGTTAGGGGGCCCTCTGGAAACACCATATATTTT. Its translation is CASSQVRGPSGNTIYF.

The rearrangement joins TRBV28 to TRBJ2-7; D possibly corresponds to TRBD1 (6 bases). The CDR3 runs 15 residues. The V and J ends lost 8 bases and 3 bases respectively, with 20 bases between them. The germline gives CDR1 MDHEN, CDR2 SYDVKM. This chain's CDR3 is CASGPLRDTIYEQYF. CDR3 coding DNA: TGTGCCAGCGGACCATTGAGGGACACCATCTACGAGCAGTACTTC. The variable domain in full, completed from reference TRBV28 and TRBJ2-7, reads DVKVTQSSRYLVKRTGEKVFLECVQDMDHENMFWYRQDPGLGLRLIYFSYDVKMKEKGDIPEGYSVSREKKERFSLILESASTNQTSMYLCASGPLRDTIYEQYFGPGTRLTVT.

J is TRBJ1-4 and V is TRBV28, with a possible D match to TRBD1 (6 bases). Germline lookup yields CDR1 MDHEN and CDR2 SYDVKM. Deletions cut 4 bases from V and 5 bases from J, with 11 bases between. This CDR3 spans 14 amino acids. The CDR3 DNA reads TGTGCCAGCAGTTCGGGACATCGAAATGAAAAACTGTTTTTT. Encoded protein: CASSSGHRNEKLFF.

The V call is TRBV11-2, the J call TRBJ2-3, with D perhaps TRBD1 (6 bases). Trimming cost V 4 bases and J 0 bases, with 17 bases left between them. This CDR3 has 17 residues. Germline-derived CDR1 and CDR2 are SGHAT and FQNNGV. The CDR3 loop reads CASSSPLDRISTDTQYF. The DNA of the CDR3 is TGTGCCAGCAGCTCGCCACTGGACAGAATTAGCACAGATACGCAGTATTTT. The full variable domain, rest sourced from reference TRBV11-2 and TRBJ2-3, is EAGVAQSPRYKIIEKRQSVAFWCNPISGHATLYWYQQILGQGPKLLIQFQNNGVVDDSQLPKDRFSAERLKGVDSTLKIQPAKLEDSAVYLCASSSPLDRISTDTQYFGPGTRLTVL.

The rearrangement uses TRBV5-1 and TRBJ2-5, with 9 bases fitting TRBD1. The CDR3 spans 14 residues. With V trimmed by 0 bases and J by 8 bases, 5 bases remained unmatched. CDR1 SGHRS and CDR2 YFSETQ come from the germline V gene. In DNA, the CDR3 is TGCGCCAGCAGCTTGGTGGGACAGGGTCGAACCCAGTACTTC. Translating it yields CASSLVGQGRTQYF.

This clone was seen only once. V usage is TRBV9 and J usage is TRBJ2-7; D is unresolved. Trimming took off 0 bases at V and 0 bases at J, with 10 bases between the two ends. The CDR3 has 15 amino acids. Looked up from germline, CDR1 is SGDLS and CDR2 is YYNGEE. CDR3 loop: CASSVGARASYEQYF. The CDR3 nucleotides read TGTGCCAGCAGCGTAGGAGCTAGGGCCTCCTACGAGCAGTACTTC. Looking up the rest from reference TRBV9 and TRBJ2-7 gives the full variable domain: DSGVTQTPKHLITATGQRVTLRCSPRSGDLSVYWYQQSLDQGLQFLIQYYNGEERAKGNILERFSAQQFPDLHSELNLSSLELGDSALYFCASSVGARASYEQYFGPGTRLTVT.

The V call is TRBV28, the J call TRBJ2-7; D possibly corresponds to TRBD2 (6 bases). Trimming left V 7 bases short and J 4 bases short, with 17 bases between. The CDR3 sequence is 14 residues long. CDR1 is MDHEN, CDR2 SYDVKM, per germline. CDR3 sequence (DNA): TGTGCCAGCACCCTTCGCGGGGTACCGTACGAGCAGTACTTC. It encodes CASTLRGVPYEQYF. Variable domain in full (rest from reference TRBV28 and TRBJ2-7): DVKVTQSSRYLVKRTGEKVFLECVQDMDHENMFWYRQDPGLGLRLIYFSYDVKMKEKGDIPEGYSVSREKKERFSLILESASTNQTSMYLCASTLRGVPYEQYFGPGTRLTVT.